The TCR beta chain described here comes from a study of T-cell reconstitution after alpha-beta-depleted transplantation in children. Germline CDR1 reads SGHNT; CDR2 reads YENEEA. CDR3 length: 14 amino acids. V was trimmed by 7 bases and J by 13 bases, leaving 23 bases between them. Unique molecular identifiers were used to barcode this TCRbeta library. TCRdb reanalysed the PCR reads using MiXCR and keeps one entry per CDR3 protein. The sample lists roughly 190,000 distinct CDR3 sequences, 13% to 15% occurring once. This clonotype was counted between two and nine times. The rearrangement links TRBV11-3 to TRBJ2-4; the D gene is possibly TRBD2 (5 bases). This sequence originates from a human donor who donated a stem cell graft to a child with acute lymphoblastic leukemia. Sequenced here: PBMCs from the stem cell graft donor, sampled from the stem cell graft. In DNA, the CDR3 is TGTGCCAGCACCTCCTCTCCGGGATCGGTGGAACAGTACTTC. This sequence encodes CASTSSPGSVEQYF.